The text below deals with one T cell receptor (beta chain). Its antigen is still unknown. The record originates from a study of T cell responses to AZD1222 COVID-19 vaccine. Findings and limits, study-wide: Across spike, vaccine-associated CD4 TCRs were found, dominant at 160-218 and 743-854.

Profiled with immunoSEQ multiplex PCR; TCRdb holds only in-frame clones, not every one. The table shows approximately 140,000 clones, with around 90% occurring only once. J gave up 2 bases and V 9 bases, and 4 bases lay outside the gene matches. The CDR3 consists of 12 residues. Germline assignment: CDR1 SGHTA and CDR2 FQGNSA. The input for sequencing was peripheral blood, taken 28 days after the second dose of the MenACWY control vaccine. The chain uses TRBV7-2 and TRBJ2-7; 7 nucleotides align to TRBD2. The TCR sequence derives from an adult who received the MenACWY meningococcal vaccine as a control. CDR3 in amino acids: CASQRGPYEQYF. For the CDR3, the DNA is TGTGCCAGTCAGCGGGGCCCCTACGAGCAGTACTTC.